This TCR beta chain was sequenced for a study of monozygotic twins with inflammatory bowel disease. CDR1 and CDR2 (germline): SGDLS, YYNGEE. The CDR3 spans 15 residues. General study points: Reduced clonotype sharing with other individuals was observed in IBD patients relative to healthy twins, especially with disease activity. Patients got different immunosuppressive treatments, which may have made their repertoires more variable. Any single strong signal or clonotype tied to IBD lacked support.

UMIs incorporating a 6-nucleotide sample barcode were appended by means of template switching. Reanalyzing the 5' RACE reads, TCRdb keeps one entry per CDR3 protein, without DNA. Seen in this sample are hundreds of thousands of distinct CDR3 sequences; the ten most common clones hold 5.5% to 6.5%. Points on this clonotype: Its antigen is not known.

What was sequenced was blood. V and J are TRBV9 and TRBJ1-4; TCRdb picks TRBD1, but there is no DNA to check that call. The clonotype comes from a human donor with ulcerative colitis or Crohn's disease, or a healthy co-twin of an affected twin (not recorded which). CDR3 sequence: CASSGQGATNEKLFF.